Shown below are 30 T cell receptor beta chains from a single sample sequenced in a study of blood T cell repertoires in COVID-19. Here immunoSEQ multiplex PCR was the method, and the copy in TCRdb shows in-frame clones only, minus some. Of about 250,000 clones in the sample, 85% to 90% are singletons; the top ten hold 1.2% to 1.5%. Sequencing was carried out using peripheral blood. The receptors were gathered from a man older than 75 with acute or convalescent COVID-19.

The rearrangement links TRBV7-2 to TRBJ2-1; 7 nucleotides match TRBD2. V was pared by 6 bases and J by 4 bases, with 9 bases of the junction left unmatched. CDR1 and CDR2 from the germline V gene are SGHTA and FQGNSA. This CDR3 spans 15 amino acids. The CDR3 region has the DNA TGTGCCAGCAGGCTCTTCCTCGGGGGGTACAATGAGCAGTTCTTC. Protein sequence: CASRLFLGGYNEQFF. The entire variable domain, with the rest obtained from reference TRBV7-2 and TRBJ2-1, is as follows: GAGVSQSPSNKVTEKGKDVELRCDPISGHTALYWYRQSLGQGLEFLIYFQGNSAPDKSGLPSDRFSAERTGGSVSTLTIQRTQQEDSAVYLCASRLFLGGYNEQFFGPGTRLTVL.

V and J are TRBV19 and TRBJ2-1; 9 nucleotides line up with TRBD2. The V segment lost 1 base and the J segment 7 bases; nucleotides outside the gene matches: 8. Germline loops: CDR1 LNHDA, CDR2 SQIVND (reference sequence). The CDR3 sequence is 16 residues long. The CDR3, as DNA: TGTGCCAGTAGTATAGGACATCCTAGCGGGGCAAATGAGCAGTTCTTC. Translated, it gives CASSIGHPSGANEQFF.

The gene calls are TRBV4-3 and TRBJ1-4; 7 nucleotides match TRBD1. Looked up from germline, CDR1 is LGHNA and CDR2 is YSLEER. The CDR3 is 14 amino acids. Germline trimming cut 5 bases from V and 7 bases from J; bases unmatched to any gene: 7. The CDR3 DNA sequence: TGCGCCAGCAGCTTTCGGGACAGATCTGAAAAACTGTTTTTT. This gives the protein CASSFRDRSEKLFF.

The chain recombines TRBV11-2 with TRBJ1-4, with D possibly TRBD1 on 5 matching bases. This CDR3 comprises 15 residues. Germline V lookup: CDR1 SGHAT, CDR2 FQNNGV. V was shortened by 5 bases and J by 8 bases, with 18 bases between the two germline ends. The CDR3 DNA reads TGTGCCAGCAGCCCAAACGTCAGGGTCGGCGAAAAACTGTTTTTT. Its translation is CASSPNVRVGEKLFF.

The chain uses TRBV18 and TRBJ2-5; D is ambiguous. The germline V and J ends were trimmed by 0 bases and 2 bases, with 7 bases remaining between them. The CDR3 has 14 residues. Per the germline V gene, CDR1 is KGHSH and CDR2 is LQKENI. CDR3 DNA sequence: TGTGCCAGCTCACCACCGAGCCTTCAAGAGACCCAGTACTTC. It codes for CASSPPSLQETQYF. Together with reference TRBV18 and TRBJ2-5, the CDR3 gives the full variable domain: NAGVMQNPRHLVRRRGQEARLRCSPMKGHSHVYWYRQLPEEGLKFMVYLQKENIIDESGMPKERFSAEFPKEGPSILRIQQVVRGDSAAYFCASSPPSLQETQYFGPGTRLLVL.

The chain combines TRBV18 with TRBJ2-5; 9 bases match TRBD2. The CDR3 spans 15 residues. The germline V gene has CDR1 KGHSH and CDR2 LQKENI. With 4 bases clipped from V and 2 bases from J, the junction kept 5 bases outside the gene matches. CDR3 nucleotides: TGTGCCAGCTCACTAGTAGCGGGAGATCAAGAGACCCAGTACTTC. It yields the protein CASSLVAGDQETQYF. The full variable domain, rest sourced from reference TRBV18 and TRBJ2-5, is NAGVMQNPRHLVRRRGQEARLRCSPMKGHSHVYWYRQLPEEGLKFMVYLQKENIIDESGMPKERFSAEFPKEGPSILRIQQVVRGDSAAYFCASSLVAGDQETQYFGPGTRLLVL.

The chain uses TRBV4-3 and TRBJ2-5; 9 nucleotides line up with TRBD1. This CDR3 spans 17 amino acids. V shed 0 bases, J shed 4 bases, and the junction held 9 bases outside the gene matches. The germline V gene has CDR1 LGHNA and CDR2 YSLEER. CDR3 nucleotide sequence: TGCGCCAGCAGCCAAGATAGAACAGGGGGCCTTCGAGAGACCCAGTACTTC. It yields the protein CASSQDRTGGLRETQYF.

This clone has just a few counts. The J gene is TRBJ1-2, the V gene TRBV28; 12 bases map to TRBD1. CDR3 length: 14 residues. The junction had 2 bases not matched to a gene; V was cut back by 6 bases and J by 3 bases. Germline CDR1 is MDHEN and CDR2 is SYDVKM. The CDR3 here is CASRGTGGHYGYTF. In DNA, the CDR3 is TGTGCCAGCAGGGGGACAGGGGGCCACTATGGCTACACCTTC.

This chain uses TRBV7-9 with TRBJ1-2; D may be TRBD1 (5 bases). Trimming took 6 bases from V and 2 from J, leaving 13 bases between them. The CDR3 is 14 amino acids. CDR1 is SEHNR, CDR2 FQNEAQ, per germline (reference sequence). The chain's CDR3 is CASSPPGLNYGYTF. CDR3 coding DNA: TGTGCCAGCAGTCCGCCGGGACTAAACTATGGCTACACCTTC.

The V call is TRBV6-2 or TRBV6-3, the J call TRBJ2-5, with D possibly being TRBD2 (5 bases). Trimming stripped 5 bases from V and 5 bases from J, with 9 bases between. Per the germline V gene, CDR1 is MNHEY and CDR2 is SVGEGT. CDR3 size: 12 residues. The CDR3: CASSAGAETQYF. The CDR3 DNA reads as TGTGCCAGCAGTGCGGGTGCGGAGACCCAGTACTTC.

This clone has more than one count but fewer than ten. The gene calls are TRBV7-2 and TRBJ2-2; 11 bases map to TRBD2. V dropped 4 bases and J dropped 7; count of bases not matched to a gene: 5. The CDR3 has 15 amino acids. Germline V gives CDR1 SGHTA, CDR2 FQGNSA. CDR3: CASSSVLAGVGELFF. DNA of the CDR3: TGTGCCAGCAGCTCCGTACTAGCGGGGGTCGGGGAGCTGTTTTTT.

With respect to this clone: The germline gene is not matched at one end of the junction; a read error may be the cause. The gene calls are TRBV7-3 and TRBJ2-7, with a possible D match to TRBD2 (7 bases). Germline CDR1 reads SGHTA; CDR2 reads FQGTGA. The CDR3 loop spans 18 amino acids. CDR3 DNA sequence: TGTACCAGCAGCTTATCCCCCATGGGGGCGGGAGTTGCCTACGAGCAGTACTTC. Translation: CTSSLSPMGAGVAYEQYF. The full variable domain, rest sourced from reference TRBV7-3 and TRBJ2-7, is GAGVSQTPSNKVTEKGKYVELRCDPISGHTALYWYRQSLGQGPEFLIYFQGTGAADDSGLPNDRFFAVRPEGSVSTLKIQRTERGDSAVYLCTSSLSPMGAGVAYEQYFGPGTRLTVT.

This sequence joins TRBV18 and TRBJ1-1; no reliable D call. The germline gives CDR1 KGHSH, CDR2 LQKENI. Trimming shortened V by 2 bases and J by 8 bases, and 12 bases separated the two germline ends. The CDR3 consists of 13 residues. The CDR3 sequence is CASSPNFNGEAFF. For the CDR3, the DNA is TGTGCCAGCTCACCAAATTTTAACGGGGAAGCTTTCTTT.

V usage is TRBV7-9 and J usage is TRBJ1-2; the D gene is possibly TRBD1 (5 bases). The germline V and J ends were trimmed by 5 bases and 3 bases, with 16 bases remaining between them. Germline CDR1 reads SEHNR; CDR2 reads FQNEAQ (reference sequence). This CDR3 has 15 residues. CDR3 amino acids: CASSQEYTGHYGYTF. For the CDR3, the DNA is TGTGCCAGCAGCCAAGAGTACACAGGCCACTATGGCTACACCTTC.

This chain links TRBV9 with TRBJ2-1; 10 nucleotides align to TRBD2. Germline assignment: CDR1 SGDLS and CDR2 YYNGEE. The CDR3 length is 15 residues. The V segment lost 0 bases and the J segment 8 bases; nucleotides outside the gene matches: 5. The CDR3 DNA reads TGTGCCAGCAGCGTAGAGGCTAGCGGGAGACATGAGCAGTTCTTC. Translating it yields CASSVEASGRHEQFF.

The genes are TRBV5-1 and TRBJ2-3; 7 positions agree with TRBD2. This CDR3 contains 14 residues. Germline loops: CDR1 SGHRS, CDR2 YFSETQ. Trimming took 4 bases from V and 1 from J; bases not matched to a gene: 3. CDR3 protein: CASSAGDRTDTQYF. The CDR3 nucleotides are TGCGCCAGCAGCGCGGGGGACCGCACAGATACGCAGTATTTT.

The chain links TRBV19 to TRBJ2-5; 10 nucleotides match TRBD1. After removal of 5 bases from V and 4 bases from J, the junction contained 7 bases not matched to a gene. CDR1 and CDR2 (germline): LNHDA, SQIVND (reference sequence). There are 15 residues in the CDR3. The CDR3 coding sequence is TGTGCCAGTAGTTATGGGACAGGGGAGAGAGAGACCCAGTACTTC. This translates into CASSYGTGERETQYF.

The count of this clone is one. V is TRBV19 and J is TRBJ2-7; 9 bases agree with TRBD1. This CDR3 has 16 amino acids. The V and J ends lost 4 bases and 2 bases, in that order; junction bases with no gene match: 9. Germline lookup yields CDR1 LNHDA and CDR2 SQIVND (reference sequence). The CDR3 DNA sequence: TGTGCCAGTAGTAAATTTGGGACAGGGCTGCCCTACGAGCAGTACTTC. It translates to CASSKFGTGLPYEQYF.

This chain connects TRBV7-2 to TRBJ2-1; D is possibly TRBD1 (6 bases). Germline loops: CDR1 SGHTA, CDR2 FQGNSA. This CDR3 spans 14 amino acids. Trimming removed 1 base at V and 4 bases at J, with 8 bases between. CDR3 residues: CASSLGDNYNEQFF. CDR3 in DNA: TGTGCCAGCAGCTTAGGGGACAATTACAATGAGCAGTTCTTC.

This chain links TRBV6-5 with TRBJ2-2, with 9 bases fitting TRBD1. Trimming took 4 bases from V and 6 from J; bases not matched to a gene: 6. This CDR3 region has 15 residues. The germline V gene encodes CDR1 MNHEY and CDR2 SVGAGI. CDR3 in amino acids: CASSWDRAVAGELFF. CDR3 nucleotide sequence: TGTGCCAGCAGTTGGGACAGGGCGGTCGCCGGGGAGCTGTTTTTT.

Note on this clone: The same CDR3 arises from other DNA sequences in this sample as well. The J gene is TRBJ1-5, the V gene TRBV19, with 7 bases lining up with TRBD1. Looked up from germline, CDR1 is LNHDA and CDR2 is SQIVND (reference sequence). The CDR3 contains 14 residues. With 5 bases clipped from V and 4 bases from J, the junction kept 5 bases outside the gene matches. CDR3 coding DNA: TGTGCCAGTAGTGTTAGACAGGGAAATCAGCCCCAGCATTTT. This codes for CASSVRQGNQPQHF.

CDR3 sequence: CASSPVAGVFYEQYF. The DNA of the CDR3 is TGTGCCAGCAGTCCCGTGGCGGGAGTGTTCTACGAGCAGTACTTC. This chain links TRBV27 with TRBJ2-7; 7 nucleotides match TRBD2. The CDR3 covers 15 residues. The V gene's germline CDR1 is MNHEY and CDR2 SMNVEV (reference sequence). V shed 5 bases, J shed 3 bases, and the junction held 10 bases outside the gene matches.

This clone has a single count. The chain's CDR3 is CASSLEGLARYNEQFF. For the CDR3, the DNA is TGTGCCAGCAGCTTAGAGGGACTAGCTCGCTACAATGAGCAGTTCTTC. V and J are TRBV11-2 and TRBJ2-1; 9 nucleotides align to TRBD2. J was trimmed by 3 bases and V by 0 bases; bases with no gene match: 3. There are 16 residues in the CDR3. Germline V gene sequence: CDR1 SGHAT, CDR2 FQNNGV.

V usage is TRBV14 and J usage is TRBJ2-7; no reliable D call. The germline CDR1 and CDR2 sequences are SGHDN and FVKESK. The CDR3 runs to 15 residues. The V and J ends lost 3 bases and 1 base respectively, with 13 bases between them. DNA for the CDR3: TGTGCCAGCAGCCACCAGATCGCTAGGTCCTACGAGCAGTACTTC. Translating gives CASSHQIARSYEQYF.

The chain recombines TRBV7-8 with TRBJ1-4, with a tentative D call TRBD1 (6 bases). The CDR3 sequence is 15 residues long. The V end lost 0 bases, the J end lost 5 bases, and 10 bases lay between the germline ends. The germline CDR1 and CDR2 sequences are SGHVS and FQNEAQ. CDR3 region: CASSLAGGGNEKLFF. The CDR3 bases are TGTGCCAGCAGCTTAGCTGGGGGCGGGAATGAAAAACTGTTTTTT.

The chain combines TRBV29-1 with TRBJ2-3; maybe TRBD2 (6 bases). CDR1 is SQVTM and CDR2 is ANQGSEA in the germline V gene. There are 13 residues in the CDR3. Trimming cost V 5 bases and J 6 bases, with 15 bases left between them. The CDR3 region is CSVPNTGVDTQYF. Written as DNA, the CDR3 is TGCAGCGTTCCGAACACGGGGGTGGATACGCAGTATTTT.

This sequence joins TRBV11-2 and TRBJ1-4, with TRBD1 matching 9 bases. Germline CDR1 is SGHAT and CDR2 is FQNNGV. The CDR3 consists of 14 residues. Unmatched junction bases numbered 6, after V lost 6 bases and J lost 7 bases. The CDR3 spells CASSATGGGEKLFF. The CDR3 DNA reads TGTGCCAGCAGTGCGACAGGGGGAGGTGAAAAACTGTTTTTT.

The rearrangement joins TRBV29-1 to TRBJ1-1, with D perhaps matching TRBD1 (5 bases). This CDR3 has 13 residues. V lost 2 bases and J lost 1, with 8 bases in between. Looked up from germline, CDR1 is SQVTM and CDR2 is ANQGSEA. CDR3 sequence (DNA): TGCAGCGTTGAATCAACAGGGAACACTGAAGCTTTCTTT. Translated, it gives CSVESTGNTEAFF.

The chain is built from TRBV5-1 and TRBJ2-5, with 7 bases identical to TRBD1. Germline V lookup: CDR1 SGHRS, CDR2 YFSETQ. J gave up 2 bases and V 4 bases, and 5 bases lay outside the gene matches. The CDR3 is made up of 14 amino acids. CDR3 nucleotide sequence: TGCGCCAGCAGCCGACAGGGCCAGCAAGAGACCCAGTACTTC. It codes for CASSRQGQQETQYF. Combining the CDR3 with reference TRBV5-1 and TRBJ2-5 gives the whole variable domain KAGVTQTPRYLIKTRGQQVTLSCSPISGHRSVSWYQQTPGQGLQFLFEYFSETQRNKGNFPGRFSGRQFSNSRSEMNVSTLELGDSALYLCASSRQGQQETQYFGPGTRLLVL.

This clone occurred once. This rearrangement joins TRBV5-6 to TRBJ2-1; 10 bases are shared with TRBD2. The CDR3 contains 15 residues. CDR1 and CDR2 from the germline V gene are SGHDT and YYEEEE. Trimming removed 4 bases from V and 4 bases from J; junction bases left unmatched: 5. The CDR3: CASSPGLAPYNEQFF. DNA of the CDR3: TGTGCCAGCAGCCCGGGACTAGCGCCTTACAATGAGCAGTTCTTC.